A selection of T cell receptor beta chains follows, all from one sample in a study of blood T cell repertoires in COVID-19. This table comes from immunoSEQ multiplex PCR, and its TCRdb copy is limited to in-frame clones, with some not included. The sample includes under 300,000 clones, around nine tenths of them seen just once. Sequenced input: PBMCs or T cells enriched from blood (not recorded which). Every receptor here comes from a woman aged 18-29 years who had recovered from COVID-19. CDR3s include the opening cysteine and the closing phenylalanine or tryptophan. The D gene is left open where the match is weak. Some rows have no size entry. The others give once, few or many, or a class for an expanded clone.

cdr3_aa: CATSTTQGGAVRGYTF
cdr3_nt: TGTGCCACCAGCACAACCCAGGGGGGTGCGGTTCGGGGCTACACCTTC
clone_size: .
d_call: TRBD1
j_call: TRBJ1-2
v_call: TRBV15

cdr3_aa: CASSQDGSEAYNEQFF
cdr3_nt: TGCGCCAGCAGCCAAGACGGGAGTGAAGCCTACAATGAGCAGTTCTTC
clone_size: many
d_call: .
j_call: TRBJ2-1
v_call: TRBV4-1

cdr3_aa: CASRDRTGVVAYEQYF
cdr3_nt: TGTGCCAGCAGGGACCGGACAGGGGTTGTTGCCTACGAGCAGTACTTC
clone_size: .
d_call: TRBD1
j_call: TRBJ2-7
v_call: TRBV28

cdr3_aa: CASSQDRVYGELFF
cdr3_nt: TGCGCCAGCAGCCAAGACAGGGTTTACGGGGAGCTGTTTTTT
clone_size: .
d_call: .
j_call: TRBJ2-2
v_call: TRBV4-3

cdr3_aa: CASSEGALDTQYF
cdr3_nt: TGCGCCAGCAGTGAAGGGGCACTAGATACGCAGTATTTT
clone_size: .
d_call: .
j_call: TRBJ2-3
v_call: TRBV10-1

cdr3_aa: CASSVDPPGLAGGRADTQYF
cdr3_nt: TGTGCCAGCAGTGTTGACCCCCCGGGACTAGCGGGAGGTAGGGCCGATACGCAGTATTTT
clone_size: once
d_call: TRBD2
j_call: TRBJ2-3
v_call: TRBV28

cdr3_aa: CASSQDMIAEARETQYF
cdr3_nt: TGTGCCAGCAGCCAAGATATGATAGCAGAGGCTCGGGAGACCCAGTACTTC
clone_size: few
d_call: .
j_call: TRBJ2-5
v_call: TRBV3-1/TRBV3-2

cdr3_aa: CAISEATGQGGPYEQYF
cdr3_nt: TGTGCCATCAGTGAGGCTACGGGACAGGGGGGCCCCTACGAGCAGTACTTC
clone_size: .
d_call: TRBD1
j_call: TRBJ2-7
v_call: TRBV10-3

cdr3_aa: CASSYPSDRNYGYTF
cdr3_nt: TGTGCCAGCAGTTACCCGAGTGACAGGAACTATGGCTACACCTTC
clone_size: .
d_call: .
j_call: TRBJ1-2
v_call: TRBV6-8

cdr3_aa: CASSLSTGKGYTF
cdr3_nt: TGTGCCAGCAGCTTATCCACAGGGAAGGGCTACACCTTC
clone_size: .
d_call: .
j_call: TRBJ1-2
v_call: TRBV3-1/TRBV3-2

cdr3_aa: CASSQNDRDTGELFF
cdr3_nt: TGCGCCAGCAGCCAGAACGACAGGGACACCGGGGAGCTGTTTTTT
clone_size: once
d_call: TRBD1
j_call: TRBJ2-2
v_call: TRBV4-3

cdr3_aa: CASGPGESYQETQYF
cdr3_nt: TGTGCTAGTGGGCCAGGGGAATCCTACCAAGAGACCCAGTACTTC
clone_size: .
d_call: .
j_call: TRBJ2-5
v_call: TRBV12-5

cdr3_aa: CASSQLWTEINSPLHF
cdr3_nt: TGCGCCAGCAGCCAACTCTGGACAGAAATTAATTCACCCCTCCACTTT
clone_size: .
d_call: .
j_call: TRBJ1-6
v_call: TRBV4-1

cdr3_aa: CASSQVWLAGGRSYEQYF
cdr3_nt: TGCGCCAGCAGCCAAGTTTGGCTAGCGGGAGGTCGATCCTACGAGCAGTACTTC
clone_size: .
d_call: TRBD2
j_call: TRBJ2-7
v_call: TRBV4-1